This passage covers 30 T cell receptor beta chains from one sample sequenced in a study of T cells after yellow fever vaccination. Using its own MiXCR run on the 5' RACE reads, TCRdb lists one record per CDR3 protein. This sample has approximately 580,000 distinct CDR3 sequences, with around 17% found just once. The sample in question was PBMCs, obtained around 5 days after the first yellow fever vaccination. These receptors originate from a man younger than 35 who received the YFV17D yellow fever vaccine.

The chain joins TRBV4-1 to TRBJ2-1; perhaps TRBD1 as D (6 bases). Trimming removed 3 bases from V and 7 bases from J, with 13 bases in between. CDR3 length: 14 amino acids. The germline CDR1 and CDR2 sequences are MGHRA and YSYEKL. CDR3 amino acids: CASSHRGAVNEQFF. CDR3 nucleotide sequence: TGCGCCAGCAGCCACAGGGGAGCTGTAAATGAGCAGTTCTTC.

The V call is TRBV7-8, the J call TRBJ2-5, with 9 bases matching TRBD1. CDR1 and CDR2 (germline): SGHVS, FQNEAQ. The J segment lost 2 bases and the V segment lost 4 bases, leaving 8 bases of the junction unmatched. The CDR3 totals 16 residues. The CDR3 sequence: CASSSWGQGVQETQYF. CDR3 sequence (DNA): TGTGCCAGCAGCTCGTGGGGACAGGGAGTTCAAGAGACCCAGTACTTC.

This clonotype has ten or more counts. The genes are TRBV7-2 and TRBJ2-2; D is unclear. The CDR3 totals 15 residues. V dropped 3 bases and J dropped 0 bases, with 8 bases sitting between them. The V gene's germline CDR1 is SGHTA and CDR2 FQGNSA. This CDR3 reads CASSLQSANTGELFF. In nucleotides, the CDR3 is TGTGCCAGCAGCTTGCAGAGCGCGAACACCGGGGAGCTGTTTTTT.

This rearrangement joins TRBV7-2 to TRBJ2-2; D might be TRBD2 (5 bases). Germline V gene data show CDR1 as SGHTA and CDR2 as FQGNSA. V shed 5 bases and J shed 4 bases, with 11 bases lying between them. There are 14 residues in the CDR3. The CDR3 sequence: CASSRERFTGELFF. Here the CDR3 DNA reads TGTGCCAGCAGCCGCGAGCGGTTCACCGGGGAGCTGTTTTTT.

This clonotype occurred a few times. The chain joins TRBV6-1 to TRBJ1-3; no definite D call. Germline CDR1 MNHNS, CDR2 SASEGT. This CDR3 has 16 residues. V lost 5 bases, J lost 0 bases, and 14 bases lay in between. The CDR3 sequence is CASSMRRGISGNTIYF. Here the CDR3 DNA reads TGTGCCAGCAGTATGCGGAGAGGGATCTCTGGAAACACCATATATTTT.

This chain links TRBV6-2 or TRBV6-3 with TRBJ1-1; no reliable D call. V was clipped by 1 base and J by 1 base, with 10 bases between them. The germline V gene has CDR1 MNHEY and CDR2 SVGEGT. The CDR3 sequence is 15 residues long. DNA for the CDR3: TGTGCCAGCAGTTACTATGGGCTGGGGAACACTGAAGCTTTCTTT. Its translation: CASSYYGLGNTEAFF.

The rearrangement joins TRBV20-1 to TRBJ1-1; 8 bases line up with TRBD1. The length of the CDR3 is 14 residues. Germline V gene sequence: CDR1 DFQATT, CDR2 SNEGSKA (reference sequence). Trimming removed 6 bases from V and 0 bases from J; junction bases left unmatched: 6. The chain's CDR3 is CSAPQGGMNTEAFF. The CDR3 bases are TGCAGTGCCCCACAGGGGGGGATGAACACTGAAGCTTTCTTT.

The chain couples TRBV7-9 to TRBJ1-1, with D unclear. The germline CDR1 and CDR2 sequences are SEHNR and FQNEAQ (reference sequence). The length of the CDR3 is 14 residues. The V end lost 7 bases, the J end lost 4 bases, and 16 bases lay between the germline ends. CDR3 sequence (DNA): TGTGCCAGCACTCACGGGCGATTGGGCACTGAAGCTTTCTTT. Amino acid sequence: CASTHGRLGTEAFF.

Only a few counts were recorded for this clonotype. The rearrangement joins TRBV5-4 to TRBJ2-5, with 7 bases fitting TRBD1. Trimming removed 4 bases from V and 5 bases from J; junction bases left unmatched: 14. Germline V gene sequence: CDR1 SGHNT, CDR2 YYREEE (reference sequence). The CDR3 loop spans 16 amino acids. The CDR3, as DNA: TGTGCCAGCAGCCGGACCCTAGGGACAGTGGGGGAGACCCAGTACTTC. Translating gives CASSRTLGTVGETQYF.

This clonotype was observed a handful of times. The chain employs TRBV20-1 and TRBJ2-7; possibly TRBD2 for D (5 bases). The CDR3 has 12 residues. Germline V gene data show CDR1 as DFQATT and CDR2 as SNEGSKA (reference sequence). Trimming shortened V by 2 bases and J by 1 base, and 6 bases separated the two germline ends. CDR3 residues: CSARRESYEQYF. As DNA, the CDR3 is TGCAGTGCTAGAAGGGAGTCCTACGAGCAGTACTTC.

The CDR3 is CASSRTSGLLETQYF. The CDR3 DNA reads TGCGCCAGCAGTCGGACTAGCGGGCTCCTAGAGACCCAGTACTTC. The chain has TRBV4-1 and TRBJ2-5; TRBD2 matches 11 bases. The CDR3 extends over 15 amino acids. Germline CDR1 is MGHRA and CDR2 is YSYEKL. V lost 6 bases, J lost 4 bases, and 7 bases stayed unmatched.

A few counts support this clonotype. This chain links TRBV12-3 or TRBV12-4 with TRBJ2-4; no firm D call. The CDR3 spans 13 residues. V was cut by 10 bases and J by 1 base, with 11 bases left in between. CDR3 sequence reads: CATAPPAKNIQYF. CDR3 bases: TGTGCCACCGCCCCACCGGCCAAAAACATTCAGTACTTC.

The gene calls are TRBV4-2 and TRBJ2-3; TRBD2 aligns across 11 bases. The V segment lost 0 bases and the J segment 4 bases; nucleotides outside the gene matches: 3. Germline V gene data show CDR1 as LGHNA and CDR2 as YNFKEQ. The CDR3 runs 16 residues. The CDR3 nucleotides read TGTGCCAGCAGCCAAGATGGACTAGCGGGTTCAGATACGCAGTATTTT. The encoded protein is CASSQDGLAGSDTQYF.

The genes are TRBV11-2 and TRBJ1-1; D may be TRBD1 (6 bases). The V and J ends lost 4 bases and 5 bases respectively, with 14 bases between them. The CDR3 sequence is 14 residues long. Germline CDR1 reads SGHAT; CDR2 reads FQNNGV. For the CDR3, the DNA is TGTGCCAGCAGCTCCCCTAGGGGGGGGACTGAAGCTTTCTTT. Translation: CASSSPRGGTEAFF.

This clonotype was seen a handful of times. The rearrangement uses TRBV5-1 and TRBJ1-1; possibly TRBD1 for D (5 bases). The CDR3 consists of 16 residues. V was cut by 3 bases and J by 1 base, with 16 bases left in between. CDR1 and CDR2 from the germline V gene are SGHRS and YFSETQ. This CDR3 is CASSSILRGRNTEAFF. DNA of the CDR3: TGCGCCAGCAGCTCAATCCTGAGGGGCCGGAACACTGAAGCTTTCTTT.

J is TRBJ1-2 and V is TRBV6-4, with 7 positions matching TRBD1. Germline V CDR1 and CDR2: MRHNA, SNTAGT. The CDR3 is made up of 16 amino acids. V shed 1 base, J shed 1 base, and the junction held 6 bases outside the gene matches. CDR3 sequence: CASSDLRQGRNYGYTF. Written as DNA, the CDR3 is TGTGCCAGCAGTGACTTAAGACAGGGACGTAACTATGGCTACACCTTC.

This clonotype has just a few counts. This rearrangement joins TRBV4-1 to TRBJ2-7; the D is unclear. The CDR3 is 16 amino acids. Germline V gives CDR1 MGHRA, CDR2 YSYEKL. With 0 bases removed from V and 3 bases from J, the gap between germline ends came to 15 bases. The DNA for the CDR3 is TGCGCCAGCAGCCAAGATGCAAGTCCCTATTACTACGAGCAGTACTTC. This sequence encodes CASSQDASPYYYEQYF.

V gene TRBV4-3 combines with J gene TRBJ2-3, with D possibly being TRBD1 (6 bases). The CDR3 contains 16 residues. The germline V and J ends were trimmed by 0 bases and 2 bases, with 12 bases remaining between them. CDR1 and CDR2 from the germline V gene are LGHNA and YSLEER. The CDR3 coding sequence is TGCGCCAGCAGCCAAGATTACAGACAGGACACAGATACGCAGTATTTT. It yields the protein CASSQDYRQDTDTQYF.

This clonotype was seen more than once but under ten times. The rearrangement joins TRBV6-2 or TRBV6-3 to TRBJ2-5; TRBD2 aligns across 8 bases. Trimming took 0 bases from V and 5 from J; bases not matched to a gene: 11. CDR1 and CDR2 from the germline V gene are MNHEY and SVGEGT. The CDR3 spans 17 residues. This CDR3 is CASSYSPRSGGKETQYF. The CDR3 region has the DNA TGTGCCAGCAGTTACTCCCCCCGGAGCGGGGGTAAGGAGACCCAGTACTTC.

In its sample, this clonotype was seen once. The chain joins TRBV18 to TRBJ1-4; D remains ambiguous. CDR1 is KGHSH and CDR2 is LQKENI in the germline V gene. CDR3 size: 15 residues. The V gene lost 3 bases and the J gene lost 8 bases, with 16 bases spanning the gap. The CDR3 sequence: CASSPYPSGGEKLFF. The CDR3 nucleotides are TGTGCCAGCTCACCCTACCCTTCAGGCGGAGAAAAACTGTTTTTT.

This clonotype has a handful of counts. This chain uses TRBV5-1 with TRBJ1-3; no reliable D call. Between the trimmed V and J ends, which lost 4 bases and 2 bases, there was a span of 10 bases. Germline V gene data show CDR1 as SGHRS and CDR2 as YFSETQ. This CDR3 comprises 14 residues. The DNA of the CDR3 is TGCGCCAGCAGCCCGGATCCTACTGGAAACACCATATATTTT. Translation: CASSPDPTGNTIYF.

There are a few counts of this clonotype. For the CDR3, the DNA is TGTGCCAGCAGATCTAGCGGGGAATACAATGAGCAGTTCTTC. Translation: CASRSSGEYNEQFF. The gene calls are TRBV6-1 and TRBJ2-1; TRBD2 matches at 9 bases. The ends lost 6 bases at V and 4 bases at J; junction bases unmatched: 4. This CDR3 region has 14 residues. Germline CDR1 MNHNS, CDR2 SASEGT.

This clonotype has only a few counts. The V call is TRBV20-1, the J call TRBJ1-5; TRBD1 agrees at 10 bases. The length of the CDR3 is 15 residues. Trimming took 5 bases from V and 5 from J; bases not matched to a gene: 9. CDR1 and CDR2 (germline): DFQATT, SNEGSKA (reference sequence). The CDR3 DNA follows: TGCAGTGCTCCGGCTTGGACAGGGGGGGATCAGCCCCAGCATTTT. Its protein product is CSAPAWTGGDQPQHF.

This clonotype was seen more than once but under ten times. The chain links TRBV6-1 to TRBJ2-5; D gene uncertain. CDR1 and CDR2 (germline): MNHNS, SASEGT. The CDR3 has 13 residues. The V end was cut by 10 bases, the J end by 1 base, with 13 bases between. The CDR3 here is CAISSASQETQYF. In DNA form, the CDR3 reads TGTGCCATCTCAAGTGCGTCCCAAGAGACCCAGTACTTC.

The chain joins TRBV10-3 to TRBJ1-1, with D hard to call. The CDR3 consists of 13 residues. Germline V gene data show CDR1 as ENHRY and CDR2 as SYGVKD. Trimming shortened V by 2 bases and J by 4 bases, and 8 bases separated the two germline ends. CDR3 DNA: TGTGCCATCAGTGAGGACTGGGGCACTGAAGCTTTCTTT. This sequence encodes CAISEDWGTEAFF.

The table lists this clonotype with many counts. This chain connects TRBV4-1 to TRBJ2-3, with 7 bases identical to TRBD2. Germline CDR1 and CDR2: MGHRA and YSYEKL. Germline trimming cut 0 bases from V and 4 bases from J; bases unmatched to any gene: 4. CDR3 length: 15 amino acids. The CDR3 sequence: CASSQDRGGADTQYF. Written as DNA, the CDR3 is TGCGCCAGCAGCCAAGATCGTGGGGGGGCAGATACGCAGTATTTT.

This chain links TRBV11-2 with TRBJ2-1; D gene uncertain. V was shortened by 3 bases and J by 10 bases, with 10 bases between the two germline ends. The germline V gene encodes CDR1 SGHAT and CDR2 FQNNGV. CDR3 length equals 12 residues. Here the CDR3 reads CASSLVGREQFF. CDR3 bases: TGTGCCAGCAGCTTGGTAGGGCGGGAGCAGTTCTTC.

Comment on this clonotype: At one of its ends the junction is not consistent with the germline gene, which may arise from a read error. This rearrangement joins TRBV30 to TRBJ2-1; D is perhaps TRBD2 (5 bases). CDR3 size: 11 residues. CDR1 and CDR2 from the germline V gene are GTSNPN and SVGIG (reference sequence). The CDR3 region is CAWSSSNEQSF. The CDR3 DNA reads TGTGCCTGGAGTTCTAGCAATGAGCAGTCCTTC.

The chain carries TRBV20-1 and TRBJ2-1; 14 positions match TRBD2. CDR3 length: 16 residues. CDR1 DFQATT and CDR2 SNEGSKA come from the germline V gene (reference sequence). V dropped 8 bases and J dropped 2; count of bases not matched to a gene: 8. The CDR3 region has the DNA TGCAGTCTAGGGGGACTAGCGGGGGTACCCTACAATGAGCAGTTCTTC. This sequence encodes CSLGGLAGVPYNEQFF.

This clonotype was counted between two and nine times. This rearrangement joins TRBV4-1 to TRBJ1-1, with a possible D match to TRBD1 (5 bases). The germline gives CDR1 MGHRA, CDR2 YSYEKL. This CDR3 region has 12 residues. The V gene lost 4 bases and the J gene lost 9 bases, with 12 bases spanning the gap. The CDR3: CASSPTGVKAFF. In DNA, the CDR3 is TGCGCCAGCAGCCCCACAGGAGTGAAAGCTTTCTTT.